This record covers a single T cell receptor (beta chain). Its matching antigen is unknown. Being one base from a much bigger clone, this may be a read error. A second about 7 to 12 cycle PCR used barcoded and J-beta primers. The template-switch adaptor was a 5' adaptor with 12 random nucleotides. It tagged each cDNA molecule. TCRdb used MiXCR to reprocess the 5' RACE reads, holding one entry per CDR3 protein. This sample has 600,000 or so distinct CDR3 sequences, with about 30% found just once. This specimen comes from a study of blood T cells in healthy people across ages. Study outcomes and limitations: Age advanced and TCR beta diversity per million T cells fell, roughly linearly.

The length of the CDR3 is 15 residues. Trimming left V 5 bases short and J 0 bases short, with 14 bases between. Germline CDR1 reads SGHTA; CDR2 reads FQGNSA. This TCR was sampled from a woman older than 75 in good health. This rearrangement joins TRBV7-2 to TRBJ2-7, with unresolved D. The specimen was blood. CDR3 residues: CASSVRQTSSYEQYF. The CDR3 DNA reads TGTGCCAGCAGCGTGAGGCAAACGAGCTCCTACGAGCAGTACTTC.